One and the same sample provided the 20 T cell receptor beta chains below, sequenced in a study of blood T cell repertoires in COVID-19. TCRdb's copy holds only in-frame clones and misses some; the assay was immunoSEQ multiplex PCR. This sample carries under 250,000 clones, more than 85% of them seen once, and the ten largest clones take over 0.75%. Sequenced: peripheral blood. These receptors were obtained from a man aged 55 to 69 with COVID-19, enrolled during active disease.

The genes are TRBV5-1 and TRBJ1-6, with TRBD1 matching over 7 bases. The length of the CDR3 is 16 residues. V lost 3 bases, J lost 8 bases, and 11 bases stayed unmatched. The germline CDR1 and CDR2 sequences are SGHRS and YFSETQ. The CDR3: CASSSTGKGRYSPLHF. In nucleotides, the CDR3 is TGCGCCAGCAGCTCGACAGGGAAAGGAAGGTATTCACCCCTCCACTTT.

The chain links TRBV30 to TRBJ1-5; D gene ambiguous. The V end lost 2 bases, the J end lost 5 bases, and 10 bases lay between the germline ends. The CDR3 extends over 13 amino acids. The germline CDR1 and CDR2 sequences are GTSNPN and SVGIG (reference sequence). CDR3 nucleotides: TGTGCCTGGAGTCGTGGTCAGGATCAGCCCCAGCATTTT. Amino acids: CAWSRGQDQPQHF.

V is TRBV11-2 and J is TRBJ2-5; TRBD2 matches at 11 bases. This CDR3 region has 19 residues. Germline V gene lookup returns CDR1 SGHAT and CDR2 FQNNGV. V shed 2 bases, J shed 5 bases, and the junction held 16 bases outside the gene matches. The CDR3 bases are TGTGCCAGCAGCTTAACGCGGCTAGCGGGGGGCGTGGTGCGCGAGACCCAGTACTTC. Protein sequence: CASSLTRLAGGVVRETQYF. The variable domain in full, with the rest retrieved from reference TRBV11-2 and TRBJ2-5, is EAGVAQSPRYKIIEKRQSVAFWCNPISGHATLYWYQQILGQGPKLLIQFQNNGVVDDSQLPKDRFSAERLKGVDSTLKIQPAKLEDSAVYLCASSLTRLAGGVVRETQYFGPGTRLLVL.

This rearrangement joins TRBV3-1 (or the pseudogene TRBV3-2) to TRBJ1-6; maybe TRBD1 (5 bases). CDR3 length: 16 residues. CDR1 LGHDT and CDR2 YNNKEL come from the germline V gene (reference sequence). Trimming took off 5 bases at V and 5 bases at J, with 16 bases between the two ends. The CDR3 DNA reads as TGTGCCAGCAGCAACCGGGACGGGAGGGATAATTCACCCCTCCACTTT. It codes for CASSNRDGRDNSPLHF.

This chain joins TRBV7-2 and TRBJ2-3, with TRBD2 matching 10 bases. J lost 5 bases, V lost 4 bases, and 18 bases had no gene match. Per germline, CDR1 SGHTA and CDR2 FQGNSA. The CDR3 spans 19 residues. The CDR3 region is CASSSSFSQREGRIDTQYF. The CDR3 DNA sequence: TGTGCCAGCAGCTCCTCGTTTTCCCAGCGGGAGGGGAGGATAGATACGCAGTATTTT.

This chain joins TRBV3-1 (or the pseudogene TRBV3-2) and TRBJ2-1; 11 positions match TRBD2. Germline V gene lookup returns CDR1 LGHDT and CDR2 YNNKEL (reference sequence). With 5 bases clipped from V and 5 bases from J, the junction kept 8 bases outside the gene matches. There are 16 residues in the CDR3. Written as DNA, the CDR3 is TGTGCCAGCAGCAACCCGACTAGCGGGGCGAACAATGAGCAGTTCTTC. Translating gives CASSNPTSGANNEQFF.

The gene calls are TRBV5-4 and TRBJ2-7, with D tentatively TRBD1 (6 bases). The germline V and J ends were trimmed by 3 bases and 6 bases, with 13 bases remaining between them. The CDR3 covers 13 residues. Germline loops: CDR1 SGHNT, CDR2 YYREEE (reference sequence). In DNA, the CDR3 is TGTGCCAGCAGCTCCGCAGGGGCAGGCGAGCAGTACTTC. Translating gives CASSSAGAGEQYF. The full variable domain, with the rest looked up from reference TRBV5-4 and TRBJ2-7, is ETGVTQSPTHLIKTRGQQVTLRCSSQSGHNTVSWYQQALGQGPQFIFQYYREEENGRGNFPPRFSGLQFPNYSSELNVNALELDDSALYLCASSSAGAGEQYFGPGTRLTVT.

V is TRBV5-6 and J is TRBJ2-5; D gene ambiguous. The CDR3 is 13 residues long. Germline CDR1 and CDR2: SGHDT and YYEEEE. Trimming removed 6 bases at V and 2 bases at J, with 11 bases between. CDR3 in amino acids: CASTQWWQETQYF. The CDR3 DNA is TGTGCCAGCACCCAGTGGTGGCAAGAGACCCAGTACTTC.

V gene TRBV21-1 combines with J gene TRBJ2-7; TRBD1, the D gene given by the table, was not confirmed from the DNA. TRBV21-1 is a recognized pseudogene. This CDR3 has 12 amino acids. This CDR3 is CASSDRGYEQYF. The CDR3 DNA is TGTGCCTCTTCGGACAGGGGCTACGAGCAGTACTTC.

This clone was seen only once. V usage is TRBV6-1 and J usage is TRBJ1-1; D unresolved. Germline V gives CDR1 MNHNS, CDR2 SASEGT. The CDR3 spans 11 residues. The CDR3 here is CGAGSGTEAFF. CDR3 bases: TGTGGGGCGGGGAGCGGCACTGAAGCTTTCTTT.

This clone was observed a handful of times. The chain joins TRBV10-3 to TRBJ2-1; 8 bases are a match to TRBD2. Trimming cost V 3 bases and J 8 bases; bases outside gene matches: 9. The CDR3 spans 15 residues. CDR1 and CDR2 (germline): ENHRY, SYGVKD. The CDR3 DNA is TGTGCCATCAGTGAAGAAAGCGGGGGCTATGATGAGCAGTTCTTC. Its translation is CAISEESGGYDEQFF.

V gene TRBV4-1 combines with J gene TRBJ1-1, with 7 bases fitting TRBD1. After removal of 4 bases from V and 0 bases from J, the junction contained 5 bases not matched to a gene. The V gene's germline CDR1 is MGHRA and CDR2 YSYEKL. This CDR3 is 15 amino acids long. CDR3 DNA sequence: TGCGCCAGCAGCCCTCAGGGACAGCTGAACACTGAAGCTTTCTTT. Its protein product is CASSPQGQLNTEAFF.

The chain couples TRBV11-3 to TRBJ2-5; 11 nucleotides align to TRBD2. This CDR3 is 14 amino acids long. Germline trimming cut 5 bases from V and 7 bases from J; bases unmatched to any gene: 6. CDR1 and CDR2 from the germline V gene are SGHNT and YENEEA. CDR3 sequence: CASSPTGTSGTQYF. The CDR3 nucleotides are TGTGCCAGCAGCCCAACCGGGACTAGCGGGACCCAGTACTTC.

The chain carries TRBV5-1 and TRBJ2-7, with a possible D match to TRBD2 (6 bases). Trimming cost V 1 base and J 0 bases, with 14 bases left between them. The CDR3 loop spans 16 amino acids. Per the germline V gene, CDR1 is SGHRS and CDR2 is YFSETQ. The CDR3 here is CASSLSGTPSSYEQYF. Written as DNA, the CDR3 is TGCGCCAGCAGCTTGTCCGGGACTCCAAGCTCCTACGAGCAGTACTTC. The variable domain in full, completed from reference TRBV5-1 and TRBJ2-7, reads KAGVTQTPRYLIKTRGQQVTLSCSPISGHRSVSWYQQTPGQGLQFLFEYFSETQRNKGNFPGRFSGRQFSNSRSEMNVSTLELGDSALYLCASSLSGTPSSYEQYFGPGTRLTVT.

The chain joins TRBV10-3 to TRBJ1-5; 8 nucleotides align to TRBD1. The ends lost 4 bases at V and 0 bases at J; junction bases unmatched: 5. The CDR3 has 16 residues. Germline CDR1 reads ENHRY; CDR2 reads SYGVKD. CDR3 sequence: CAISGGQGLSNQPQHF. CDR3 DNA sequence: TGTGCCATCAGTGGAGGACAGGGCCTTAGCAATCAGCCCCAGCATTTT.

This sequence joins TRBV29-1 and TRBJ2-3; maybe TRBD2 (5 bases). The V gene's germline CDR1 is SQVTM and CDR2 ANQGSEA. The CDR3 runs 14 residues. V dropped 4 bases and J dropped 3 bases, with 14 bases sitting between them. CDR3 in amino acids: CSVGRERYTDTQYF. The CDR3 DNA reads as TGCAGCGTTGGGCGAGAGCGGTATACAGATACGCAGTATTTT.

The V gene is TRBV6-5, the J gene TRBJ1-1; 8 bases agree with TRBD1. The CDR3 runs to 15 residues. The germline V gene encodes CDR1 MNHEY and CDR2 SVGAGI. Trimming removed 5 bases from V and 1 base from J; junction bases left unmatched: 6. The CDR3 nucleotides read TGTGCCAGCAGTCCTGACAGGGGTCGGAACACTGAAGCTTTCTTT. Amino acids: CASSPDRGRNTEAFF.

This clone was detected only once. The rearrangement joins TRBV2 to TRBJ1-2; 10 bases agree with TRBD1. CDR3 size: 15 residues. The V gene's germline CDR1 is SNHLY and CDR2 FYNNEI. V shed 7 bases and J 7 bases; nucleotides not matched to a gene: 12. The CDR3 DNA reads as TGTGCCAGCACCCCGCGACAGGGGGCCAGTCCTGGCTACACCTTC. This encodes CASTPRQGASPGYTF.

CDR3 nucleotides: TGTGCCAGCAGCCTCCAAGGGGGTAATGAAAAACTGTTTTTT. Its translation: CASSLQGGNEKLFF. The rearrangement joins TRBV4-2 to TRBJ1-4, with TRBD1 as a possible D gene (6 bases). The CDR3 is 14 amino acids. CDR1 and CDR2 from the germline V gene are LGHNA and YNFKEQ. Between the trimmed V and J ends, which lost 4 bases and 4 bases, there was a span of 10 bases.

The sample holds a few counts of this clone. This sequence joins TRBV24-1 and TRBJ1-5; weak D call: TRBD1 (5 bases). The CDR3 has 15 amino acids. Germline CDR1 is KGHDR and CDR2 is SFDVKD. Deletions cut 5 bases from V and 4 bases from J, with 14 bases between. CDR3 coding DNA: TGTGCCACCAGTGGGCCCGGAGGGACGAATCAGCCCCAGCATTTT. This codes for CATSGPGGTNQPQHF.